This is a list of T cell receptor beta chains from one sample in a study of T cells after yellow fever vaccination. TCRdb fed the 5' RACE reads into MiXCR, producing one record per CDR3 protein. The sample lists more than 45,000 distinct CDR3 sequences, 5.5% to 6% occurring once. The sequencing here drew on PBMCs, either bulk or a sorted T-cell subset (CD4+, CD8+, memory, or dextramer-sorted; not recorded which), taken on the day of the yellow fever booster vaccination. Source of these receptors: a man between 18 and 29 years old who received the YFV17D yellow fever vaccine. CDR3s include the opening cysteine and the closing phenylalanine or tryptophan. The D gene is left open where the match is weak. Where a row states a size, it is once, few, many or the class of an expanded clone; other rows omit it.

CDR3aa	CDR3nt	j_gene	abundance	v_gene	d_gene
CASSYRQSSYNEQFF	TGTGCCAGCAGCTATAGACAGAGCTCCTACAATGAGCAGTTCTTC	TRBJ2-1	-	TRBV13	-
CASRVERPVTGNTIYF	TGTGCCAGCAGAGTGGAACGGCCAGTCACTGGAAACACCATATATTTT	TRBJ1-3	many	TRBV12-3/TRBV12-4	-
CATSDPQDRSTDTQYF	TGTGCCACCAGTGATCCCCAGGACAGAAGCACAGATACGCAGTATTTT	TRBJ2-3	few	TRBV24-1	-
CASSVRDRVSYNEQFF	TGCGCCAGCAGCGTCCGGGACAGAGTTTCCTACAATGAGCAGTTCTTC	TRBJ2-1	many	TRBV4-1	TRBD1
CASSDFTGSLADTQYF	TGTGCCAGCAGTGACTTTACAGGGAGTCTTGCAGATACGCAGTATTTT	TRBJ2-3	-	TRBV6-2/TRBV6-3	-
CASSFRGFYTEAFF	TGTGCCAGCAGTTTCAGGGGTTTTTACACTGAAGCTTTCTTT	TRBJ1-1	few	TRBV6-5	-
CASSVDGDYNEQFF	TGTGCCAGCAGCGTAGACGGGGACTACAATGAGCAGTTCTTC	TRBJ2-1	-	TRBV9	-
CASSHRLAASTDTQYF	TGCGCCAGCAGCCACAGACTAGCGGCGAGCACAGATACGCAGTATTTT	TRBJ2-3	-	TRBV4-1	TRBD2
CASSHVPGGAYRTEAFF	TGTGCCAGCAGTCACGTACCAGGGGGCGCCTATCGCACTGAAGCTTTCTTT	TRBJ1-1	many	TRBV6-2/TRBV6-3	TRBD1
CSASRVDSGANVLTF	TGCAGTGCTAGCAGGGTGGACTCTGGGGCCAACGTCCTGACTTTC	TRBJ2-6	-	TRBV20-1	-
CASTFPTGRVTDTQYF	TGTGCCAGCACCTTTCCCACAGGGAGGGTGACAGATACGCAGTATTTT	TRBJ2-3	-	TRBV7-6	-